This T cell receptor (beta chain) was sequenced in a study of T-cell memory formation after mild COVID-19. MiXCR, run by TCRdb on the 5' RACE reads, gives a single entry per CDR3 protein. The sample records fewer than 60,000 distinct CDR3 sequences, 10% to 15% being singletons. Germline CDR1 is KGHSH and CDR2 is LQKENI. Trimming pared 6 bases from V and 0 bases from J, leaving 9 bases between. There are 14 residues in the CDR3. The chain recombines TRBV18 with TRBJ1-3, with a weak D call TRBD1 (6 bases). Sequencing was carried out using PBMCs or a T cell subset sorted from them (not recorded which). The source is a man aged 18-30 years who had mild COVID-19 (a few samples of this study predate the infection). Cell type and time point are not known. CDR3 amino acids: CASSPDSSGNTIYF. The CDR3 coding sequence is TGTGCCAGCTCCCCGGACAGCTCTGGAAACACCATATATTTT.